The T cell receptor (beta chain) described here comes from a study of human T cells and chemical hapten exposure. In the study overall: Patients, predominantly female, presented with alopecia areata, totalis or universalis.

This clonotype was counted between two and nine times. Each CDR3 protein is one row after TCRdb ran MiXCR on the RACE reads. The table shows 250,000 to 300,000 distinct CDR3 sequences, with approximately 7.5% occurring only once. Losses at the gene ends were 7 bases for V and 1 base for J; bases not matched to a gene: 4. The germline gives CDR1 KGHSY, CDR2 FQNENV. The CDR3 loop spans 14 amino acids. Noted time point: pre-sensitization, week 0. Treatment indicated: therapeutic diphenylcyclopropenone sensitization with weekly scalp DPC. The chain is built from TRBV16 and TRBJ2-1; 7 nucleotides match TRBD1. The receptor's source is a man between 18 and 35 years old with alopecia areata. Some clones in this sample may be carry-over from other donors' samples. This specimen consisted of whole blood, obtained in connection with sensitization to the hapten diphenylcyclopropenone (DPC). CDR3 in DNA: TGTGCCAGCACCATGGACAGGTCCTACAATGAGCAGTTCTTC. Its translation: CASTMDRSYNEQFF.